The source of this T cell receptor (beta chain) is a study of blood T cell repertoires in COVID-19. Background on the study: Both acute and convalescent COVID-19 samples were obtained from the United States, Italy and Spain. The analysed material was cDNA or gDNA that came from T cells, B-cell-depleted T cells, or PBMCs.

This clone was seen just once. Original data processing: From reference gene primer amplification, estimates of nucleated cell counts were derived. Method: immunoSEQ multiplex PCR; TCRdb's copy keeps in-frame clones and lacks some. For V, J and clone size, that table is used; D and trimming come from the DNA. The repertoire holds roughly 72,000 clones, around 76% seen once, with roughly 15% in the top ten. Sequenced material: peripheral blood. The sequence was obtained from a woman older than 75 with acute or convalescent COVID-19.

CDR3 coding DNA: TGTGCCTTGGAGGGAGGGGACAACACTGAAGCTTTCTTT. Its translation is CALEGGDNTEAFF. The rearrangement uses TRBV30 and TRBJ1-1; tentatively, D is TRBD1 (5 bases). The germline CDR1 and CDR2 sequences are GTSNPN and SVGIG (reference sequence). The CDR3 sequence is 13 residues long. V gave up 7 bases and J gave up 2 bases, with 14 bases separating them.